A selection of T cell receptor beta chains follows, all from one sample in a study of T-cell memory formation after mild COVID-19. MiXCR was run by TCRdb on the 5' RACE reads, yielding one entry per CDR3 protein. The sample holds 250,000 to 300,000 distinct CDR3 sequences; roughly 16% are singletons and the top ten take more than 20%. The sequenced material came from PBMCs or a T cell subset sorted from them (not recorded which). The receptors here all came from a man younger than 30 who had mild COVID-19 (a few samples of this study predate the infection). Cell type and time point are not known. CDR3s include the opening cysteine and the closing phenylalanine or tryptophan. A D gene is named only where the DNA matches it firmly. Size values are once, few and many counts, or a class for expanded clones, and some rows have none.

v_gene	abundance	d_gene	j_gene	CDR3nt	CDR3aa
TRBV2	-	-	TRBJ1-6	TGTGCCAGCAGGCAGGGCGCGAATTCACCCCTCCACTTT	CASRQGANSPLHF
TRBV5-1	few	-	TRBJ2-4	TGCGCCAGCAGCTTGGACGCGGGTCGGAACATTCAGTACTTC	CASSLDAGRNIQYF
TRBV11-3	-	-	TRBJ2-6	TGTGCCAGCAGTGTGGAATCCGGGGCCAACGTCCTGACTTTC	CASSVESGANVLTF
TRBV4-1	few	-	TRBJ2-1	TGCGCCAGCAGCCAAGATAGGGGGGGGGCCTACAATGAGCAGTTCTTC	CASSQDRGGAYNEQFF
TRBV5-1	-	TRBD1	TRBJ2-1	TGCGCCAGCACCCGGACAGGGGAATACGATGAGCAGTTCTTC	CASTRTGEYDEQFF
TRBV7-8	few	-	TRBJ1-1	TGTGCCAGCAGCTCCAGACAGCAAAGGGCGACTGAAGCTTTCTTT	CASSSRQQRATEAFF
TRBV30	few	-	TRBJ2-1	TGTGCCTGGGTGGGGCGACCGTCCTACAATGAGCAGTTCTTC	CAWVGRPSYNEQFF
TRBV15	few	-	TRBJ2-3	TGTGCCACCAGCAATTCCCAAAAGTTCACAGATACGCAGTATTTT	CATSNSQKFTDTQYF
TRBV5-1	few	-	TRBJ1-1	TGCGCCAGCGGGGAGGGGATCTCGGTCACTGAAGCTTTCTTT	CASGEGISVTEAFF
TRBV30	-	-	TRBJ1-5	TGTGCCTGGAGCTTGGGAGCTTCTAGCAATCAGCCCCAGCATTTT	CAWSLGASSNQPQHF
TRBV4-2	many	-	TRBJ2-7	TGTGCCAGCAGCCAAGATCTACACGGCCCAGAGCAGTACTTC	CASSQDLHGPEQYF
TRBV5-1	-	-	TRBJ2-3	TGCGCCAGCAGCATAGGGACGGCTAGCACAGATACGCAGTATTTT	CASSIGTASTDTQYF
TRBV9	few	TRBD2	TRBJ2-1	TGTGCCAGCAGCGTGGCTAGCGGGGGAACCGATGAGCAGTTCTTC	CASSVASGGTDEQFF
TRBV2	many	-	TRBJ2-4	TGTGCCAGCAGTGACGGACTAGCCAAAAACATTCAGTACTTC	CASSDGLAKNIQYF
TRBV5-1	-	TRBD2	TRBJ2-3	TGCGCCAGCAGCTTGGCAGCGGGGAATTTTGATACGCAGTATTTT	CASSLAAGNFDTQYF
TRBV4-1	many	-	TRBJ1-1	TGCGCCAGCAGCCAAGAAGTGGCAGGTGGGACTGAAGCTTTCTTT	CASSQEVAGGTEAFF
TRBV7-3	-	-	TRBJ2-6	TGTGCCAGCAGCTCAGGACGGGCCTCTGGGGCCAACGTCCTGACTTTC	CASSSGRASGANVLTF
TRBV5-1	many	-	TRBJ2-3	TGCGCCAGCAGCCAGCTACGGGGCGGGGGCACAGATACGCAGTATTTT	CASSQLRGGGTDTQYF
TRBV3-1	-	TRBD1	TRBJ2-7	TGTGCCAGCAGCCAAGAAGGGAGACAGGGCGAGCAGTACTTC	CASSQEGRQGEQYF
TRBV11-2	many	-	TRBJ2-7	TGTGCCAGCAGCTTAGATCAAATAGCCGAGCAGTACTTC	CASSLDQIAEQYF
TRBV6-2/TRBV6-3	few	TRBD1	TRBJ2-7	TGTGCCAGCAGTTACCGCGGACAGGGGATGAGGCAGTACTTC	CASSYRGQGMRQYF
TRBV7-3	many	-	TRBJ2-1	-	CASSVGWGTSPFF
TRBV12-3/TRBV12-4	-	-	TRBJ1-1	TGTGCCAGCAGTTTCGTCGGTTATCCGAACACTGAAGCTTTCTTT	CASSFVGYPNTEAFF